These 6 T cell receptor beta chains share one sample of origin, sequenced in a study of blood T cell repertoires in COVID-19. Clones were sequenced by immunoSEQ multiplex PCR, and TCRdb holds only the in-frame ones, with some missing. Found here are under 450,000 clones, over 75% of them singletons; the top ten hold 1.5% to 1.7%. Source material: peripheral blood. These receptors all stem from a woman aged 40 to 55 with COVID-19, enrolled during active disease.

The V call is TRBV28, the J call TRBJ1-5, with 9 bases matching TRBD1. CDR1 MDHEN and CDR2 SYDVKM come from the germline V gene. Trimming took 5 bases from V and 6 from J; bases not matched to a gene: 11. The CDR3 extends over 16 amino acids. The CDR3 DNA reads as TGTGCCAGCAGTCGTCCGGGACAGGGAAGGTCTCAGCCCCAGCATTTT. It translates to CASSRPGQGRSQPQHF. Looking up the rest from reference TRBV28 and TRBJ1-5 gives the full variable domain: DVKVTQSSRYLVKRTGEKVFLECVQDMDHENMFWYRQDPGLGLRLIYFSYDVKMKEKGDIPEGYSVSREKKERFSLILESASTNQTSMYLCASSRPGQGRSQPQHFGDGTRLSIL.

The CDR3 coding sequence is TGTGCCAGCAGTTTAGGGGGACAACCAAGAAAAGAGACCCAGTACTTC. Its translation: CASSLGGQPRKETQYF. This chain uses TRBV27 with TRBJ2-5, with TRBD1 as a possible D gene (6 bases). The length of the CDR3 is 16 residues. CDR1 is MNHEY, CDR2 SMNVEV, per germline (reference sequence). Trimming pared 2 bases from V and 3 bases from J, leaving 16 bases between.

This clone was observed once. CDR3 region: CASSLVFDGGGDYGYTF. The CDR3 DNA reads as TGTGCCAGCAGCTTAGTATTCGATGGGGGGGGAGACTATGGCTACACCTTC. The genes are TRBV7-8 and TRBJ1-2; tentative D call: TRBD1 (5 bases). Looked up from germline, CDR1 is SGHVS and CDR2 is FQNEAQ. The CDR3 runs 17 residues. V was pared by 1 base and J by 3 bases, with 18 bases between.

The CDR3 DNA reads TGTGCCACCCGAACAGGGGTGGATTCACCCCTCCACTTT. Translation gives CATRTGVDSPLHF. V gene TRBV5-4 combines with J gene TRBJ1-6; 7 bases are a match to TRBD1. V trimming: 9 bases; J trimming: 8 bases; junction bases outside the gene matches: 8. This CDR3 is built from 13 residues. The germline gives CDR1 SGHNT, CDR2 YYREEE (reference sequence).

The chain uses TRBV6-4 and TRBJ2-2; 7 positions match TRBD1. The CDR3 runs to 14 residues. J lost 3 bases, V lost 8 bases, and 6 bases had no gene match. Germline V gene lookup returns CDR1 MRHNA and CDR2 SNTAGT. CDR3 residues: CASRQGSDTGELFF. CDR3 DNA: TGTGCCAGCCGACAGGGATCCGACACCGGGGAGCTGTTTTTT.

This rearrangement joins TRBV7-2 to TRBJ1-2, with 9 bases fitting TRBD1. The V segment lost 1 base and the J segment 5 bases; nucleotides outside the gene matches: 5. CDR3 size: 15 residues. Germline V gene lookup returns CDR1 SGHTA and CDR2 FQGNSA. The CDR3 spells CASSLEDRGVYGYTF. The CDR3 bases are TGTGCCAGCAGCTTAGAGGACAGGGGAGTGTATGGCTACACCTTC.